This TCR beta chain stems from a study of cytomegalovirus exposure and HLA in healthy donors. Whole-study findings and limits: Donors belonging to an Asian-associated ancestry cluster reportedly showed fewer N-insertions in productive TCRs than the roughly 700-donor mean, according to what a later analysis found. One cluster of highly shared sequence variants probably arose as a sequencing artifact.

In regard to this clone: The antigen is not known.

Trimming removed 2 bases at V and 1 base at J, with 5 bases between. This CDR3 contains 14 residues. Germline V lookup: CDR1 SGHAT, CDR2 FQNNGV. Primers included in the PCR were 60 Vbeta and 13 Jbeta primers. Assay used: immunoSEQ multiplex PCR; TCRdb lists only in-frame clones, some missing. The repertoire holds over 200,000 clones, with 70% to 85% as singletons. The sequencing sample was made of PBMCs. The clonotype was recovered from a woman aged 35 to 49 in good health and CMV-seronegative. The chain recombines TRBV11-2 with TRBJ1-4; D remains unclear. The CDR3 reads CASSLQLTNEKLFF. The CDR3 DNA reads TGTGCCAGCAGCTTACAGTTAACTAATGAAAAACTGTTTTTT.